The 20 T cell receptor beta chains given below trace back to one sample, sequenced in a study of OX40 agonist ivuxolimab in advanced cancers. Generated by immunoSEQ multiplex PCR, the TCRdb table keeps only in-frame clones and is missing some. In the table there are 20,000 to 25,000 clones, roughly 88% of which are singletons. The specimen comprised CD4+ or CD8+ T cells sorted from blood, sampled in a trial of the OX40 agonist ivuxolimab. The receptors come from an adult with an advanced solid tumor such as melanoma, head and neck, liver or kidney cancer.

The genes are TRBV7-9 and TRBJ2-7, with D unresolved. CDR1 SEHNR and CDR2 FQNEAQ come from the germline V gene (reference sequence). Between the trimmed V and J ends, which lost 8 bases and 3 bases, there was a span of 8 bases. This CDR3 region has 11 residues. DNA of the CDR3: TGTGCCAGCGGGCGGAGCTACGAGCAGTACTTC. Translating gives CASGRSYEQYF.

The rearrangement joins TRBV29-1 to TRBJ1-1; 9 bases map to TRBD1. Trimming cost V 6 bases and J 10 bases; bases outside gene matches: 9. Germline loops: CDR1 SQVTM, CDR2 ANQGSEA. The CDR3 has 12 amino acids. Here the CDR3 reads CSVRDRELGAFF. The CDR3 DNA reads TGCAGCGTCCGGGACAGGGAATTGGGAGCTTTCTTT.

The rearrangement links TRBV5-1 to TRBJ2-2; D is uncertain. The V end lost 5 bases, the J end lost 2 bases, and 7 bases lay between the germline ends. The germline CDR1 and CDR2 sequences are SGHRS and YFSETQ. CDR3 length equals 13 residues. The CDR3 DNA sequence: TGCGCCAGCAGGGGGTATAACACCGGGGAGCTGTTTTTT. This codes for CASRGYNTGELFF. Full variable domain (remainder filled in from reference TRBV5-1 and TRBJ2-2): KAGVTQTPRYLIKTRGQQVTLSCSPISGHRSVSWYQQTPGQGLQFLFEYFSETQRNKGNFPGRFSGRQFSNSRSEMNVSTLELGDSALYLCASRGYNTGELFFGEGSRLTVL.

The gene calls are TRBV27 and TRBJ2-3; 7 positions match TRBD2. Germline CDR1 is MNHEY and CDR2 is SMNVEV (reference sequence). This CDR3 has 15 amino acids. The V gene end was trimmed by 5 bases and the J gene end by 1 base; junction bases not matched to a gene: 6. The CDR3 is CASSALAERTDTQYF. CDR3 sequence (DNA): TGTGCCAGCAGTGCCCTAGCGGAGCGCACAGATACGCAGTATTTT.

V gene TRBV4-1 combines with J gene TRBJ2-7; TRBD2 might be the D (5 bases). Germline CDR1 reads MGHRA; CDR2 reads YSYEKL. The CDR3 runs 13 residues. V was pared by 4 bases and J by 5 bases, with 12 bases between. In nucleotides, the CDR3 is TGCGCCAGCAGCCCCCTCGTGAGGGACGAGCAGTACTTC. Translating it yields CASSPLVRDEQYF.

The V call is TRBV7-3, the J call TRBJ2-7, with 12 positions matching TRBD1. V gave up 2 bases and J gave up 7 bases; unmatched junction bases: 3. Germline V gene sequence: CDR1 SGHTA, CDR2 FQGTGA. CDR3 length: 14 amino acids. The CDR3 loop reads CASSLGTGGQEQYF. The CDR3 DNA sequence: TGTGCCAGCAGCTTAGGGACAGGGGGCCAAGAGCAGTACTTC.

In DNA, the CDR3 is TGTGCCAGCAGTGAATTATTGGGACAGGGGACGGGTGAGCAGTTCTTC. Its protein is CASSELLGQGTGEQFF. The chain links TRBV25-1 to TRBJ2-1; 10 bases are a match to TRBD1. This CDR3 is 16 amino acids long. Germline lookup yields CDR1 MGHDK and CDR2 SYGVNS. V was clipped by 1 base and J by 9 bases; unmatched bases: 9.

The chain recombines TRBV6-1 with TRBJ1-5, with 10 nucleotides matching TRBD1. V shed 2 bases, J shed 7 bases, and the junction held 8 bases outside the gene matches. From germline, CDR1 is MNHNS and CDR2 SASEGT. The CDR3 spans 16 residues. The CDR3: CASSERPGQGEQPQHF. For the CDR3, the DNA is TGTGCCAGCAGTGAACGCCCTGGACAGGGGGAACAGCCCCAGCATTTT.

The chain carries TRBV12-5 and TRBJ2-3; no firm D call. The germline V gene encodes CDR1 LGHNT and CDR2 FRNRAP. V was trimmed by 0 bases and J by 4 bases, leaving 14 bases between them. The CDR3 is 16 residues long. The CDR3 reads CASGLVPSPVPDTQYF. CDR3 in DNA: TGTGCTAGTGGTTTGGTACCTAGTCCGGTCCCAGATACGCAGTATTTT.

This clone came up once. The chain is built from TRBV28 and TRBJ2-2, with D maybe TRBD1 (6 bases). The CDR3 runs to 14 residues. In germline, CDR1 is MDHEN, CDR2 SYDVKM. V dropped 10 bases and J dropped 3 bases, with 15 bases sitting between them. The CDR3 bases are TGTGCCACCTCGGGACCAGGGGACACCGGGGAGCTGTTTTTT. Translated: CATSGPGDTGELFF.

The rearrangement links TRBV7-9 to TRBJ1-2; the match to TRBD1 covers 7 bases. The CDR3 has 16 amino acids. The V and J ends lost 1 base and 4 bases, in that order; junction bases with no gene match: 9. From germline, CDR1 is SEHNR and CDR2 FQNEAQ (reference sequence). The CDR3 loop is CASSLVNQGGVYGYTF. CDR3 DNA sequence: TGTGCCAGCAGCTTAGTAAATCAGGGGGGAGTCTATGGCTACACCTTC.

This clone was observed a handful of times. This sequence joins TRBV6-4 and TRBJ2-2; D possibly corresponds to TRBD1 (7 bases). Germline V gene lookup returns CDR1 MRHNA and CDR2 SNTAGT. The CDR3 runs to 14 residues. Trimming pared 10 bases from V and 6 bases from J, leaving 18 bases between. As DNA, the CDR3 is TGTGCCACACAGGGGACTTTTGGCTCCGGGGAGCTGTTTTTT. Protein sequence: CATQGTFGSGELFF.

This clone was picked up one time. The chain is built from TRBV7-6 and TRBJ2-7; 14 bases agree with TRBD2. The CDR3 extends over 16 amino acids. V lost 4 bases to trimming and J lost 4 bases; unmatched junction nucleotides: 6. Germline V gene data show CDR1 as SGHVS and CDR2 as FNYEAQ. Here the CDR3 DNA reads TGTGCCAGCAGCTCGGGGACTAGCGGGAGTTTATACGAGCAGTACTTC. This codes for CASSSGTSGSLYEQYF.

The chain uses TRBV18 and TRBJ2-2; D uncertain. The CDR3 has 12 amino acids. Per germline, CDR1 KGHSH and CDR2 LQKENI. V was pared by 2 bases and J by 8 bases, with 6 bases between. CDR3 sequence reads: CASSPGEGELFF. In nucleotides, the CDR3 is TGTGCCAGCTCACCAGGGGAAGGGGAGCTGTTTTTT.

The chain combines TRBV30 with TRBJ2-7, with TRBD2 as a possible D gene (5 bases). The CDR3 totals 13 residues. Germline V gene lookup returns CDR1 GTSNPN and CDR2 SVGIG (reference sequence). Deletions cut 3 bases from V and 1 base from J, with 10 bases between. The CDR3 coding sequence is TGTGCCTGGAGGAAGGGAGTATCCTACGAGCAGTACTTC. Translation: CAWRKGVSYEQYF.

This clone was seen just once. The DNA for the CDR3 is TGTGCCAGAAGCTTGTTGTGGAGACTGGGATTGTACGAGCAGTACTTC. It codes for CARSLLWRLGLYEQYF. J is TRBJ2-7 and V is TRBV5-3; D is undetermined. TRBV5-3 is known as an ORF, though its function is uncertain. The CDR3 loop spans 16 amino acids. The V end lost 1 base, the J end lost 4 bases, and 18 bases lay between the germline ends.

The rearrangement uses TRBV9 and TRBJ2-2; the D is unclear. V was shortened by 0 bases and J by 6 bases, with 6 bases between the two germline ends. This CDR3 has 13 residues. Germline V gene sequence: CDR1 SGDLS, CDR2 YYNGEE. In DNA, the CDR3 is TGTGCCAGCAGCGTAGCTCCTCCCGGGGAGCTGTTTTTT. Protein product: CASSVAPPGELFF.

This chain uses TRBV27 with TRBJ2-7; D is perhaps TRBD2 (5 bases). The CDR3 contains 13 residues. V shed 2 bases and J shed 2 bases, with 7 bases lying between them. The germline V gene encodes CDR1 MNHEY and CDR2 SMNVEV (reference sequence). The CDR3 here is CASSLGGPYEQYF. The DNA for the CDR3 is TGTGCCAGCAGTTTAGGCGGGCCCTACGAGCAGTACTTC.

DNA of the CDR3: TGTGCCAGCAGCCCTCGACTAGCGGGAGAAGATACGCAGTATTTT. It translates to CASSPRLAGEDTQYF. The V gene is TRBV7-8, the J gene TRBJ2-3; 12 nucleotides agree with TRBD2. CDR3 length: 15 residues. Trimming at V came to 5 bases and at J to 5 bases, leaving 5 bases not matched to a gene. Germline CDR1 and CDR2: SGHVS and FQNEAQ.

This clone was seen more than once but under ten times. This chain joins TRBV9 and TRBJ2-5; the D gene could be TRBD1 or TRBD2 (5 bases each). Germline V gene sequence: CDR1 SGDLS, CDR2 YYNGEE. The CDR3 runs to 16 residues. Trimming removed 4 bases at V and 5 bases at J, with 21 bases between. DNA of the CDR3: TGTGCCAGCAGCCCAGATGGGACCTTTCTCTCTGAGACCCAGTACTTC. Protein product: CASSPDGTFLSETQYF.